Below, 23 T cell receptor beta chains from the same sample are listed, as sequenced in a study of cytomegalovirus exposure and HLA in healthy donors listed by TCRdb under 2017. The method was the immunoSEQ multiplex PCR assay. For the multiplex PCR, a mixture combining 60 forward primers for TCR Vbeta segments and 13 reverse primers for TCR Jbeta segments was used. The immuneACCESS repertoire file appears here via TCRdb, limited to in-frame rearrangements. These files lack a portion of the clones; in checked studies, under half of the deficit traces to unresolved V genes, and the cause of the others is not known. A total of 110,000 or so clones appear in this sample, over 75% of them only once. More than 1.4% of the sample goes to the ten largest clones. Sequencing was done on a sample of PBMCs. The receptor source for this set is a woman under 30 in good health and CMV-seronegative.

The rearrangement joins TRBV7-2 to TRBJ1-4; D is possibly TRBD1 (6 bases). The V gene's germline CDR1 is SGHTA and CDR2 FQGNSA. Trimming shortened V by 5 bases and J by 8 bases, and 18 bases separated the two germline ends. This CDR3 has 15 residues. CDR3 sequence (DNA): TGTGCCAGCAGCCCGCAGACAGGTCCCCAGGAAAAACTGTTTTTT. This translates into CASSPQTGPQEKLFF. Variable domain in full (rest from reference TRBV7-2 and TRBJ1-4): GAGVSQSPSNKVTEKGKDVELRCDPISGHTALYWYRQSLGQGLEFLIYFQGNSAPDKSGLPSDRFSAERTGGSVSTLTIQRTQQEDSAVYLCASSPQTGPQEKLFFGSGTQLSVL.

This chain uses TRBV7-9 with TRBJ1-1; D might be TRBD1 (5 bases). With 3 bases removed from V and 11 bases from J, the gap between germline ends came to 16 bases. The germline V gene has CDR1 SEHNR and CDR2 FQNEAQ (reference sequence). The CDR3 spans 13 residues. The CDR3 sequence is CASSLDIPTEAFF. The CDR3 coding sequence is TGTGCCAGCAGCTTGGACATCCCTACAGAGGCTTTCTTT. The full variable domain, with the rest looked up from reference TRBV7-9 and TRBJ1-1, is DTGVSQNPRHKITKRGQNVTFRCDPISEHNRLYWYRQTLGQGPEFLTYFQNEAQLEKSRLLSDRFSAERPKGSFSTLEIQRTEQGDSAMYLCASSLDIPTEAFFGQGTRLTVV.

The chain recombines TRBV11-2 with TRBJ1-1; D is perhaps TRBD1 (5 bases). V dropped 1 base and J dropped 9 bases, with 12 bases sitting between them. Germline V CDR1 and CDR2: SGHAT, FQNNGV. The CDR3 covers 13 residues. CDR3 sequence: CASSLVEGRKAFF. The CDR3 DNA reads TGTGCCAGCAGCTTAGTAGAGGGGAGGAAAGCTTTCTTT.

The genes are TRBV19 and TRBJ1-1; D gene uncertain. Germline V gene lookup returns CDR1 LNHDA and CDR2 SQIVND (reference sequence). Trimming shortened V by 7 bases and J by 1 base, and 10 bases separated the two germline ends. The CDR3 sequence is 13 residues long. Written as DNA, the CDR3 is TGTGCCAGTACCGCAGACTGGAACACTGAAGCTTTCTTT. This codes for CASTADWNTEAFF.

Note on this clone: The sample contains more than one DNA sequence encoding this CDR3. This sequence joins TRBV5-5 and TRBJ2-7, with 8 bases identical to TRBD1. V lost 2 bases, J lost 4 bases, and 2 bases stayed unmatched. CDR3 length: 13 residues. The germline V gene has CDR1 SGHKS and CDR2 YYEKEE (reference sequence). In DNA, the CDR3 is TGTGCCAGCAGCTTCCAGGGGGCTTACGAGCAGTACTTC. Translating it yields CASSFQGAYEQYF.

The sample holds a few counts of this clone. This rearrangement joins TRBV5-1 to TRBJ2-2; 9 bases are a match to TRBD2. Germline CDR1 reads SGHRS; CDR2 reads YFSETQ. J gave up 6 bases and V 2 bases, and 5 bases lay outside the gene matches. The length of the CDR3 is 15 residues. CDR3 DNA sequence: TGCGCCAGCAGCTTAAATAGCGGGAGTCCCGGGGAGCTGTTTTTT. Amino acid sequence: CASSLNSGSPGELFF.

The CDR3 DNA reads as TGTGCCAGTAGAAACCTACAGGGGGCAGGGGAAAAACTGTTTTTT. Encoded protein: CASRNLQGAGEKLFF. The chain recombines TRBV19 with TRBJ1-4; TRBD1 agrees at 9 bases. The CDR3 has 15 residues. V lost 6 bases and J lost 8; bases outside the gene matches: 10. Germline CDR1 and CDR2: LNHDA and SQIVND (reference sequence).

This clone was recorded once. V is TRBV29-1 and J is TRBJ2-7, with 7 positions matching TRBD2. The CDR3 runs 17 residues. Germline values: CDR1 SQVTM, CDR2 ANQGSEA. V lost 4 bases, J lost 2 bases, and 17 bases stayed unmatched. CDR3 nucleotides: TGCAGCGTTGGGGGGTATTATGAACTAGCGAGCCCCTACGAGCAGTACTTC. This codes for CSVGGYYELASPYEQYF.

V usage is TRBV19 and J usage is TRBJ2-1; TRBD2 agrees at 11 bases. The CDR3 loop spans 15 amino acids. V shed 4 bases and J 4 bases; nucleotides not matched to a gene: 3. Per germline, CDR1 LNHDA and CDR2 SQIVND (reference sequence). Written as DNA, the CDR3 is TGTGCCAGTAGTACCCTAGCGGGGGGATACAATGAGCAGTTCTTC. It translates to CASSTLAGGYNEQFF. The full variable domain, with the rest looked up from reference TRBV19 and TRBJ2-1, is DGGITQSPKYLFRKEGQNVTLSCEQNLNHDAMYWYRQDPGQGLRLIYYSQIVNDFQKGDIAEGYSVSREKKESFPLTVTSAQKNPTAFYLCASSTLAGGYNEQFFGPGTRLTVL.

In regard to this clone: Because the CDR3's place on the DNA is in doubt, the DNA is left out and the CDR3 is given as listed by TCRdb. V and J are TRBV9 and TRBJ2-1; the table's D gene call, TRBD2, was not cross checked with the DNA. Germline V gene data show CDR1 as SGDLS and CDR2 as YYNGEE. The CDR3 extends over 14 residues, inclusive of both ends. The chain's CDR3 is CASSARWASGIRFF.

Points on this clone: A read error may account for a junction end that differs from germline. V gene TRBV6-1 combines with J gene TRBJ1-1; D remains unclear. This CDR3 has 12 residues. Germline loops: CDR1 MNHNS, CDR2 SASEGT. CDR3 residues: CASTKTSEYPAF. The CDR3 nucleotides read TGTGCCAGCACTAAGACTTCAGAGTATCCAGCCTTT.

The chain links TRBV11-2 to TRBJ2-7, with TRBD2 matching over 7 bases. V was clipped by 0 bases and J by 1 base; unmatched bases: 6. Germline CDR1 and CDR2: SGHAT and FQNNGV. There are 16 residues in the CDR3. This CDR3 reads CASSLEGRAGSYEQYF. CDR3 in DNA: TGTGCCAGCAGCTTAGAAGGTCGAGCGGGGTCCTACGAGCAGTACTTC.

The chain combines TRBV2 with TRBJ2-7; D might be TRBD2 (6 bases). Germline CDR1 is SNHLY and CDR2 is FYNNEI. Deletions cut 3 bases from V and 2 bases from J, with 11 bases between. The CDR3 contains 14 residues. CDR3: CASSDGGNPYEQYF. CDR3 nucleotides: TGTGCCAGCAGTGACGGGGGAAACCCCTACGAGCAGTACTTC.

This clone was detected only a few times. The CDR3 DNA follows: TGTGCCAGCAGTGACGGGGGAAGTGGTGGCTACACCTTC. Protein product: CASSDGGSGGYTF. The rearrangement links TRBV2 to TRBJ1-2; a possible D gene is TRBD1 (5 bases). Germline loops: CDR1 SNHLY, CDR2 FYNNEI. CDR3 length: 13 amino acids. Trimming pared 3 bases from V and 7 bases from J, leaving 12 bases between.

This rearrangement joins TRBV6-5 to TRBJ1-2, with 7 bases matching TRBD1. The junction had 3 bases not matched to a gene; V was cut back by 6 bases and J by 5 bases. Germline CDR1 MNHEY, CDR2 SVGAGI. This CDR3 is built from 12 residues. The CDR3 loop reads CASRTGDYGYTF. The CDR3 bases are TGTGCCAGCAGAACAGGGGATTATGGCTACACCTTC.

This chain connects TRBV7-6 to TRBJ2-3; possible D gene TRBD2, 6 bases. Per the germline V gene, CDR1 is SGHVS and CDR2 is FNYEAQ. V was pared by 1 base and J by 8 bases, with 10 bases between. There are 13 residues in the CDR3. The CDR3 DNA sequence: TGTGCCAGCAGCTTAGGGACTAAAGGTACGCAGTATTTT. Its protein is CASSLGTKGTQYF.

The chain has TRBV14 and TRBJ1-2; D is possibly TRBD1 (5 bases). The CDR3 runs to 15 residues. The germline gives CDR1 SGHDN, CDR2 FVKESK. V was shortened by 4 bases and J by 7 bases, with 19 bases between the two germline ends. CDR3 sequence reads: CASSRPTVSTSGYTF. In DNA, the CDR3 is TGTGCCAGCAGCCGCCCGACAGTCTCCACAAGTGGCTACACCTTC.

V is TRBV6-5 and J is TRBJ1-2, with D perhaps matching TRBD1 (6 bases). Per the germline V gene, CDR1 is MNHEY and CDR2 is SVGAGI. This CDR3 contains 14 residues. V lost 5 bases to trimming and J lost 3 bases, with 13 bases between them. The CDR3 bases are TGTGCCAGCAGTGAAGGGGGAGCCCACTATGGCTACACCTTC. Amino acids: CASSEGGAHYGYTF.

The rearrangement links TRBV19 to TRBJ1-2; D ambiguous. Germline V CDR1 and CDR2: LNHDA, SQIVND (reference sequence). With 6 bases removed from V and 4 bases from J, the gap between germline ends came to 15 bases. The CDR3 length is 14 residues. The CDR3 DNA reads TGTGCCAGTAGATTTTTCGCCGAGAGCTATGGCTACACCTTC. It codes for CASRFFAESYGYTF.

The chain carries TRBV19 and TRBJ1-2, with a weak D call TRBD1 (6 bases). Trimming removed 10 bases at V and 5 bases at J, with 20 bases between. This CDR3 has 14 residues. The germline CDR1 and CDR2 sequences are LNHDA and SQIVND (reference sequence). DNA of the CDR3: TGTGCCACCAAGCTCCGGGACACCCTATATGGCTACACCTTC. Encoded protein: CATKLRDTLYGYTF.

The chain couples TRBV5-1 to TRBJ2-7, with D maybe TRBD2 (6 bases). Germline loops: CDR1 SGHRS, CDR2 YFSETQ. The CDR3 spans 13 residues. Trimming stripped 3 bases from V and 6 bases from J, with 13 bases between. The CDR3 nucleotides read TGCGCCAGCAGCTCTGCAGCGGGCGGCGAGCAGTACTTC. Encoded protein: CASSSAAGGEQYF. The full variable domain, with the rest looked up from reference TRBV5-1 and TRBJ2-7, is KAGVTQTPRYLIKTRGQQVTLSCSPISGHRSVSWYQQTPGQGLQFLFEYFSETQRNKGNFPGRFSGRQFSNSRSEMNVSTLELGDSALYLCASSSAAGGEQYFGPGTRLTVT.

The rearrangement joins TRBV13 to TRBJ2-1, with 7 positions matching TRBD1. Germline lookup yields CDR1 PRHDT and CDR2 FYEKMQ (reference sequence). V shed 1 base and J 5 bases; nucleotides not matched to a gene: 2. This CDR3 region has 14 residues. This chain's CDR3 is CASSLVGQHNEQFF. Here the CDR3 DNA reads TGTGCCAGCAGCTTAGTGGGACAGCACAATGAGCAGTTCTTC. Combining the CDR3 with reference TRBV13 and TRBJ2-1 gives the whole variable domain AAGVIQSPRHLIKEKRETATLKCYPIPRHDTVYWYQQGPGQDPQFLISFYEKMQSDKGSIPDRFSAQQFSDYHSELNMSSLELGDSALYFCASSLVGQHNEQFFGPGTRLTVL.

V usage is TRBV7-9 and J usage is TRBJ1-1, with 7 bases matching TRBD1. Trimming removed 5 bases from V and 1 base from J; junction bases left unmatched: 16. The CDR3 runs to 18 residues. The germline gives CDR1 SEHNR, CDR2 FQNEAQ (reference sequence). The CDR3: CASSLWTGRKYANTEAFF. DNA for the CDR3: TGTGCCAGCAGCCTGTGGACAGGTCGGAAGTACGCGAACACTGAAGCTTTCTTT.